Below are 19 T cell receptor beta chains sequenced from a single sample in a study of shared clonotypes between healthy human individuals. TCRdb keeps only in-frame clones here, not all; method: immunoSEQ multiplex PCR. The data hold some 2,500,000 clones, with 93% observed a single time. Material: naive CD4+ T cells from PBMCs. Subset here: CD45RA+ positively selected. These receptors originate from a man aged 18 to 35 in good health. Some clones in this sample may be carry-over from other donors' samples.

This clone turned up a few times. Other DNA sequences in the same sample also yield this CDR3. This sequence joins TRBV7-2 and TRBJ2-3; D gene uncertain. Germline-derived CDR1 and CDR2 are SGHTA and FQGNSA. The CDR3 runs to 12 residues. Trimming pared 5 bases from V and 2 bases from J, leaving 5 bases between. The CDR3 here is CASSLHTDTQYF. Here the CDR3 DNA reads TGTGCCAGCAGCCTCCACACAGATACGCAGTATTTT. Variable domain in full (rest from reference TRBV7-2 and TRBJ2-3): GAGVSQSPSNKVTEKGKDVELRCDPISGHTALYWYRQSLGQGLEFLIYFQGNSAPDKSGLPSDRFSAERTGGSVSTLTIQRTQQEDSAVYLCASSLHTDTQYFGPGTRLTVL.

The chain recombines TRBV9 with TRBJ1-1; D remains ambiguous. The CDR3 consists of 16 residues. Germline V lookup: CDR1 SGDLS, CDR2 YYNGEE. V lost 0 bases and J lost 3, with 15 bases in between. Here the CDR3 reads CASSVGTLGGYTEAFF. As DNA, the CDR3 is TGTGCCAGCAGCGTAGGGACCTTGGGAGGGTACACTGAAGCTTTCTTT.

The gene calls are TRBV28 and TRBJ2-2; D possibly corresponds to TRBD1 (5 bases). The V end lost 6 bases, the J end lost 6 bases, and 20 bases lay between the germline ends. This CDR3 is 16 amino acids long. CDR1 is MDHEN, CDR2 SYDVKM, per germline. This chain's CDR3 is CASRAVGPPEPGELFF. CDR3 sequence (DNA): TGTGCCAGCAGGGCGGTGGGGCCCCCGGAGCCCGGGGAGCTGTTTTTT.

This clone was counted a few times. The rearrangement joins TRBV18 to TRBJ1-2, with D maybe TRBD1 (5 bases). CDR3 size: 12 residues. Germline V CDR1 and CDR2: KGHSH, LQKENI. The germline V and J ends were trimmed by 11 bases and 4 bases, with 14 bases remaining between them. The CDR3 spells CAAGERGYGYTF. The CDR3 region has the DNA TGTGCCGCGGGGGAAAGGGGCTATGGCTACACCTTC.

The chain has TRBV10-3 and TRBJ1-2; tentatively, D is TRBD1 (5 bases). The CDR3 is 14 amino acids. Germline V gene sequence: CDR1 ENHRY, CDR2 SYGVKD. Trimming left V 2 bases short and J 3 bases short, with 10 bases between. The CDR3 DNA reads TGTGCCATCAGTGAGGTTAGGGGACACTATGGCTACACCTTC. Translated, it gives CAISEVRGHYGYTF.

This chain uses TRBV29-1 with TRBJ2-3, with D unclear. The ends were cut back, 5 bases at V and 4 bases at J, with 7 bases in the middle. The germline V gene has CDR1 SQVTM and CDR2 ANQGSEA. CDR3 length: 11 residues. The CDR3 bases are TGCAGCGTTTCGGTGGCAGATACGCAGTATTTT. It is translated as CSVSVADTQYF.

The J gene is TRBJ2-1, the V gene TRBV6-1; 9 bases line up with TRBD2. The CDR3 has 14 amino acids. The V segment lost 7 bases and the J segment 3 bases; nucleotides outside the gene matches: 4. Per the germline V gene, CDR1 is MNHNS and CDR2 is SASEGT. The CDR3 here is CASNTAGGYNEQFF. CDR3 DNA: TGTGCCAGCAATACAGCGGGAGGCTACAATGAGCAGTTCTTC.

The rearrangement uses TRBV4-3 and TRBJ1-4; 9 bases agree with TRBD1. The CDR3 runs to 17 residues. Germline V gives CDR1 LGHNA, CDR2 YSLEER. V lost 1 base, J lost 6 bases, and 9 bases stayed unmatched. The CDR3 DNA sequence: TGCGCCAGCAGCCAAGGCCATGGGGACAGGGAGGATGAAAAACTGTTTTTT. It specifies CASSQGHGDREDEKLFF.

The rearrangement joins TRBV7-9 to TRBJ2-5, with 7 nucleotides matching TRBD1. This CDR3 comprises 15 residues. The trim removed 4 bases at V and 2 bases at J, leaving 7 bases unmatched. Per the germline V gene, CDR1 is SEHNR and CDR2 is FQNEAQ (reference sequence). This CDR3 reads CASSSWDSPQETQYF. CDR3 bases: TGTGCCAGCAGCTCTTGGGACAGCCCTCAAGAGACCCAGTACTTC.

Only one count was recorded for this clone. This chain connects TRBV28 to TRBJ2-7; D perhaps matches TRBD2 (6 bases). CDR3 size: 15 residues. V lost 0 bases and J 2 bases, leaving 11 bases between the germline ends. The germline V gene has CDR1 MDHEN and CDR2 SYDVKM. CDR3 in amino acids: CASSLWRDLAYEQYF. The CDR3, as DNA: TGTGCCAGCAGTTTATGGCGGGATTTAGCCTACGAGCAGTACTTC.

The chain combines TRBV5-4 with TRBJ1-1; 7 bases match TRBD1. CDR1 is SGHNT, CDR2 YYREEE, per germline (reference sequence). This CDR3 has 15 amino acids. Germline trimming cut 2 bases from V and 3 bases from J; bases unmatched to any gene: 7. CDR3 nucleotides: TGTGCCAGCAGCTTAAGACAGGGAACGGACACTGAAGCTTTCTTT. Encoded protein: CASSLRQGTDTEAFF.

Concerning this clone itself: This specimen includes other DNA sequences encoding the same CDR3. This chain joins TRBV5-1 and TRBJ2-3, with a possible D match to TRBD2 (6 bases). V was cut by 4 bases and J by 4 bases, with 16 bases left in between. The CDR3 is 15 amino acids. CDR1 and CDR2 (germline): SGHRS, YFSETQ. CDR3 protein: CASSLGLSGPDTQYF. The DNA for the CDR3 is TGCGCCAGCAGCCTGGGACTTTCGGGCCCAGATACGCAGTATTTT. The variable domain in full, completed from reference TRBV5-1 and TRBJ2-3, reads KAGVTQTPRYLIKTRGQQVTLSCSPISGHRSVSWYQQTPGQGLQFLFEYFSETQRNKGNFPGRFSGRQFSNSRSEMNVSTLELGDSALYLCASSLGLSGPDTQYFGPGTRLTVL.

The chain links TRBV2 to TRBJ1-1; perhaps TRBD1 as D (5 bases). V lost 10 bases and J lost 5, with 17 bases in between. The CDR3 length is 13 residues. Looked up from germline, CDR1 is SNHLY and CDR2 is FYNNEI. The DNA of the CDR3 is TGTGCCACCGAAGGGGAGTCAAGGACTGAAGCTTTCTTT. Its translation is CATEGESRTEAFF.

As concerns this clone: The germline gene is not matched at one end of the junction; a read error may be the cause. The V and J genes are TRBV5-4 and TRBJ2-7; unclear D gene. Germline V lookup: CDR1 SGHNT, CDR2 YYREEE (reference sequence). This CDR3 is built from 13 residues. This chain's CDR3 is CASRQIGAYEQYF. Here the CDR3 DNA reads TGTGCCAGCCGACAAATCGGTGCCTACGAGCAGTATTTC.

V gene TRBV5-1 combines with J gene TRBJ2-2; D gene unclear. Germline CDR1 reads SGHRS; CDR2 reads YFSETQ. The CDR3 runs 15 residues. Trimming stripped 4 bases from V and 0 bases from J, with 10 bases between. The CDR3 DNA reads as TGCGCCAGCAGCGAGGAAACTGCGAACACCGGGGAGCTGTTTTTT. This sequence encodes CASSEETANTGELFF.

The V gene is TRBV6-5, the J gene TRBJ2-7, with a possible D match to TRBD2 (6 bases). CDR1 and CDR2 from the germline V gene are MNHEY and SVGAGI. The CDR3 runs to 15 residues. Trimming took 0 bases from V and 6 from J, leaving 15 bases between them. CDR3 residues: CASSYSSGVTGEQYF. CDR3 in DNA: TGTGCCAGCAGTTACTCATCGGGGGTTACCGGCGAGCAGTACTTC.

The gene calls are TRBV5-4 and TRBJ2-3; weak D call: TRBD1 (5 bases). Trimming took 4 bases from V and 2 from J, leaving 14 bases between them. The CDR3 consists of 15 residues. Germline V CDR1 and CDR2: SGHNT, YYREEE (reference sequence). The CDR3 here is CASSRGARVTDTQYF. For the CDR3, the DNA is TGTGCCAGCAGCCGTGGGGCTAGAGTCACAGATACGCAGTATTTT.

This chain connects TRBV7-9 to TRBJ2-3; D may correspond to TRBD1 or TRBD2 (6 bases each). The germline gives CDR1 SEHNR, CDR2 FQNEAQ (reference sequence). The CDR3 spans 14 residues. V was shortened by 1 base and J by 8 bases, with 13 bases between the two germline ends. In nucleotides, the CDR3 is TGTGCCAGCAGCTTAGGGGGGGCGGATGTTACGCAGTATTTT. This encodes CASSLGGADVTQYF.

This chain joins TRBV7-3 and TRBJ2-5, with 8 bases fitting TRBD1. J lost 5 bases, V lost 5 bases, and 10 bases had no gene match. This CDR3 has 15 residues. Per the germline V gene, CDR1 is SGHTA and CDR2 is FQGTGA. CDR3 residues: CASSPSGGALETQYF. The CDR3, as DNA: TGTGCCAGCAGCCCTTCAGGGGGCGCCTTGGAGACCCAGTACTTC.